These 13 T cell receptor beta chains originate from one sample sequenced in a study of early T cells in non-severe SARS-CoV-2 infection. TCRdb used MiXCR to reprocess the 5' RACE reads, holding one entry per CDR3 protein. The table shows fewer than 65,000 distinct CDR3 sequences, with 10% occurring only once. The sample was whole blood. All receptors derive from an adult who was a healthcare worker with PCR-confirmed SARS-CoV-2 infection or an uninfected control (not recorded which).

The J gene is TRBJ2-1, the V gene TRBV5-1; D possibly corresponds to TRBD2 (5 bases). V lost 4 bases and J lost 8, with 19 bases in between. Germline V gene sequence: CDR1 SGHRS, CDR2 YFSETQ. This CDR3 is 15 amino acids long. The CDR3 spells CASSPEGRVPDEQFF. In DNA form, the CDR3 reads TGCGCCAGCAGCCCCGAGGGCCGGGTCCCCGATGAGCAGTTCTTC.

This clonotype was counted only a few times. The chain joins TRBV7-2 to TRBJ2-7; TRBD2 matches at 7 bases. Germline-derived CDR1 and CDR2 are SGHTA and FQGNSA. The CDR3 runs 15 residues. V lost 2 bases to trimming and J lost 3 bases; unmatched junction nucleotides: 7. As DNA, the CDR3 is TGTGCCAGCAGCTTATATTGGGGCGGGGGCTACGAGCAGTACTTC. Protein: CASSLYWGGGYEQYF.

The table lists this clonotype with many counts. The chain joins TRBV7-2 to TRBJ2-7; the match to TRBD1 covers 10 bases. This CDR3 comprises 14 residues. V was pared by 7 bases and J by 4 bases, with 7 bases of the junction left unmatched. The germline CDR1 and CDR2 sequences are SGHTA and FQGNSA. In DNA, the CDR3 is TGTGCCAGCAAATTGAGGACAGGGGGATACGAGCAGTACTTC. It codes for CASKLRTGGYEQYF.

This clonotype was counted many times. V is TRBV25-1 and J is TRBJ2-5; D gene ambiguous. CDR3 length: 13 amino acids. Deletions cut 1 base from V and 5 bases from J, with 8 bases between. In germline, CDR1 is MGHDK, CDR2 SYGVNS. The CDR3 loop is CASSEWGLETQYF. CDR3 in DNA: TGTGCCAGCAGTGAATGGGGATTGGAGACCCAGTACTTC.

This clonotype has only one observation. The CDR3 reads CASSRGAGTDTQYF. DNA of the CDR3: TGTGCCAGCAGCCGGGGGGCCGGCACAGATACGCAGTATTTT. The chain combines TRBV4-2 with TRBJ2-3, with D perhaps being TRBD1 or TRBD2 (6 bases each). The CDR3 contains 14 residues. V gave up 4 bases and J gave up 1 base, with 9 bases separating them. Germline-derived CDR1 and CDR2 are LGHNA and YNFKEQ.

V is TRBV4-2 and J is TRBJ1-1; D unclear. The CDR3 runs 15 residues. Germline V CDR1 and CDR2: LGHNA, YNFKEQ. V was trimmed by 0 bases and J by 7 bases, leaving 15 bases between them. DNA for the CDR3: TGTGCCAGCAGCCAAGATTTTGGCGAAGTTAATGAAGCTTTCTTT. Translated: CASSQDFGEVNEAFF.

This clonotype was observed a handful of times. V and J are TRBV29-1 and TRBJ2-6; D not resolved. The CDR3 totals 12 residues. CDR1 and CDR2 from the germline V gene are SQVTM and ANQGSEA. Trimming cost V 3 bases and J 0 bases, with 0 bases left between them. CDR3 in DNA: TGCAGCGTTGACTCTGGGGCCAACGTCCTGACTTTC. Its protein product is CSVDSGANVLTF.

In its sample, this clonotype was seen many times. V usage is TRBV5-6 and J usage is TRBJ2-4, with D possibly being TRBD2 (6 bases). This CDR3 contains 16 residues. Deletions cut 0 bases from V and 3 bases from J, with 13 bases between. Germline loops: CDR1 SGHDT, CDR2 YYEEEE. CDR3 coding DNA: TGTGCCAGCAGCTTGGAACGTGCGGGGCGCAAAAACATTCAGTACTTC. It specifies CASSLERAGRKNIQYF.

This chain links TRBV5-1 with TRBJ2-2, with 8 bases lining up with TRBD1. Unmatched junction bases numbered 11, after V lost 4 bases and J lost 6 bases. The CDR3 runs to 16 residues. Looked up from germline, CDR1 is SGHRS and CDR2 is YFSETQ. The CDR3 DNA follows: TGCGCCAGCAGCCCGGGACAGGTTATCAGTGCCGGGGAGCTGTTTTTT. Encoded protein: CASSPGQVISAGELFF.

This clonotype was counted at least ten times. V gene TRBV7-2 combines with J gene TRBJ2-7; unclear D gene. The CDR3 runs 14 residues. The germline gives CDR1 SGHTA, CDR2 FQGNSA. The ends were cut back, 3 bases at V and 0 bases at J, with 9 bases in the middle. The CDR3 protein is CASSLRISSYEQYF. DNA for the CDR3: TGTGCCAGCAGCTTGCGGATTAGCTCCTACGAGCAGTACTTC. The full variable domain, in which reference TRBV7-2 and TRBJ2-7 provide the parts outside the CDR3, is GAGVSQSPSNKVTEKGKDVELRCDPISGHTALYWYRQSLGQGLEFLIYFQGNSAPDKSGLPSDRFSAERTGGSVSTLTIQRTQQEDSAVYLCASSLRISSYEQYFGPGTRLTVT.

This clonotype was recorded at least ten times. V gene TRBV2 combines with J gene TRBJ2-5, with D perhaps TRBD2 (5 bases). Looked up from germline, CDR1 is SNHLY and CDR2 is FYNNEI. The CDR3 is 13 amino acids. Trimming removed 5 bases from V and 7 bases from J, with 14 bases in between. The CDR3 DNA reads TGTGCCAGCAGTCCCGGACTTTCAGGGACCCAGTACTTC. It codes for CASSPGLSGTQYF.

This clonotype was observed a handful of times. V is TRBV7-2 and J is TRBJ1-1; D possibly corresponds to TRBD1 (6 bases). The CDR3 has 15 amino acids. Germline V CDR1 and CDR2: SGHTA, FQGNSA. Trimming shortened V by 4 bases and J by 7 bases, and 19 bases separated the two germline ends. CDR3 protein: CASSYGRGGRSEAFF. The DNA for the CDR3 is TGTGCCAGCAGCTACGGCCGGGGGGGGCGGAGTGAAGCTTTCTTT.

The genes are TRBV7-9 and TRBJ2-1, with TRBD2 identical over 8 bases. V gave up 3 bases and J gave up 4 bases; unmatched junction bases: 8. This CDR3 has 16 residues. Per the germline V gene, CDR1 is SEHNR and CDR2 is FQNEAQ (reference sequence). The CDR3 protein is CASSLSGGGYYNEQFF. DNA for the CDR3: TGTGCCAGCAGCTTGAGCGGGGGCGGATATTACAATGAGCAGTTCTTC.